The 16 T cell receptor beta chains below were found in one sample sequenced in a study of blood T cells in healthy people across ages. Then a second PCR, running roughly 7 to 11 cycles, was carried out with a sample-barcoded 5' primer and a J-beta primer mix. TCRdb independently ran MiXCR on the 5' RACE reads; one entry per CDR3 protein. The data show roughly 800,000 distinct CDR3 sequences, with about three fifths seen just once and approximately 20% held by the top ten. What was sequenced was blood. These TCRs come from a man aged 25-45 years in good health.

This chain joins TRBV7-2 and TRBJ2-5, with no clear D. The CDR3 contains 14 residues. The V gene's germline CDR1 is SGHTA and CDR2 FQGNSA. Deletions cut 2 bases from V and 11 bases from J, with 18 bases between. The DNA for the CDR3 is TGTGCCAGCAGCTTAATCCAGTTCGGAGCTGAGCAGTACTTC. This encodes CASSLIQFGAEQYF.

The V call is TRBV29-1, the J call TRBJ1-1; the D gene is possibly TRBD1 (6 bases). Trimming took 4 bases from V and 3 from J, leaving 12 bases between them. The CDR3 contains 13 residues. From germline, CDR1 is SQVTM and CDR2 ANQGSEA. The CDR3 DNA follows: TGCAGCGTTGCCGGACAGTATCACACTGAAGCTTTCTTT. Translation gives CSVAGQYHTEAFF.

V usage is TRBV9 and J usage is TRBJ2-2; D call uncertain. Trimming took off 2 bases at V and 5 bases at J, with 4 bases between the two ends. Germline values: CDR1 SGDLS, CDR2 YYNGEE. CDR3 size: 12 residues. Written as DNA, the CDR3 is TGTGCCAGCAGCGTTCGGACCGGGGAGCTGTTTTTT. Amino acid sequence: CASSVRTGELFF.

V is TRBV20-1 and J is TRBJ2-1, with 16 bases fitting TRBD2. V lost 5 bases to trimming and J lost 15 bases; unmatched junction nucleotides: 10. Germline V gene data show CDR1 as DFQATT and CDR2 as SNEGSKA (reference sequence). The length of the CDR3 is 14 residues. CDR3 nucleotide sequence: TGCAGTGCTCTACCTGGGACTAGCGGGAGGGCAAGGTTCTTC. Amino acids: CSALPGTSGRARFF.

This clonotype was found many times. The genes are TRBV5-1 and TRBJ2-1, with 8 bases fitting TRBD2. This CDR3 spans 15 amino acids. The V segment lost 0 bases and the J segment 4 bases; nucleotides outside the gene matches: 3. Germline values: CDR1 SGHRS, CDR2 YFSETQ. Here the CDR3 reads CASSLAAGEYNEQFF. The DNA for the CDR3 is TGCGCCAGCAGCTTGGCAGCGGGGGAATACAATGAGCAGTTCTTC.

This clonotype was picked up a small number of times. The chain is built from TRBV29-1 and TRBJ2-7, with D possibly being TRBD1 or TRBD2 (6 bases each). Germline-derived CDR1 and CDR2 are SQVTM and ANQGSEA. The ends were cut back, 4 bases at V and 5 bases at J, with 18 bases in the middle. CDR3 size: 14 residues. CDR3: CSVVGGKGWNEQYF. The CDR3 DNA sequence: TGCAGCGTTGTCGGGGGCAAGGGGTGGAACGAGCAGTACTTC.

The chain has TRBV6-2 or TRBV6-3 and TRBJ1-1; 8 positions match TRBD1. The germline V gene has CDR1 MNHEY and CDR2 SVGEGT. The J segment lost 2 bases and the V segment lost 5 bases, leaving 7 bases of the junction unmatched. The CDR3 is 15 amino acids. CDR3 in amino acids: CASSPGQALNTEAFF. As DNA, the CDR3 is TGTGCCAGCAGTCCGGGACAGGCCCTTAACACTGAAGCTTTCTTT.

The chain couples TRBV6-2 or TRBV6-3 to TRBJ2-5, with D perhaps matching TRBD2 (5 bases). With the DNA end fitting TRBJ2-7 better, the J assignment may be wrong. The CDR3 extends over 14 amino acids. Germline V gene data show CDR1 as MNHEY and CDR2 as SVGEGT. CDR3 bases: TGTGCCAGCAGCTGGCGGGTCGGTTCCTACGAGCAGTACTTC. This sequence encodes CASSWRVGSYEQYF.

The chain combines TRBV5-1 with TRBJ1-4; D perhaps matches TRBD1 (6 bases). Trimming took off 4 bases at V and 4 bases at J, with 8 bases between the two ends. CDR1 and CDR2 from the germline V gene are SGHRS and YFSETQ. The CDR3 consists of 13 residues. CDR3 residues: CASSGQFNEKLFF. In DNA form, the CDR3 reads TGCGCCAGCAGCGGACAGTTTAATGAAAAACTGTTTTTT.

The table lists this clonotype with a count of one. The J gene is TRBJ2-5, the V gene TRBV7-9; 10 bases align to TRBD2. Germline CDR1 SEHNR, CDR2 FQNEAQ (reference sequence). This CDR3 has 18 residues. With 4 bases clipped from V and 3 bases from J, the junction kept 14 bases outside the gene matches. CDR3 coding DNA: TGTGCCAGCAGCTACCTCCTAGCGGGAGTGGTTCGAGAAGAGACCCAGTACTTC. Protein product: CASSYLLAGVVREETQYF. The whole variable domain, filled in from reference TRBV7-9 and TRBJ2-5, reads DTGVSQNPRHKITKRGQNVTFRCDPISEHNRLYWYRQTLGQGPEFLTYFQNEAQLEKSRLLSDRFSAERPKGSFSTLEIQRTEQGDSAMYLCASSYLLAGVVREETQYFGPGTRLLVL.

This clonotype was detected a few times. V and J are TRBV27 and TRBJ2-5; the match to TRBD2 covers 9 bases. The V gene end was trimmed by 7 bases and the J gene end by 1 base; junction bases not matched to a gene: 1. The CDR3 sequence is 13 residues long. Germline V CDR1 and CDR2: MNHEY, SMNVEV (reference sequence). Here the CDR3 DNA reads TGTGCCAGCACTAGCGGGGCCCAAGAGACCCAGTACTTC. This codes for CASTSGAQETQYF.

V gene TRBV27 combines with J gene TRBJ2-7; TRBD1 matches at 9 bases. The CDR3 is 14 residues long. Trimming took 6 bases from V and 4 from J; bases not matched to a gene: 7. Per the germline V gene, CDR1 is MNHEY and CDR2 is SMNVEV (reference sequence). CDR3 region: CASSLRQGVYEQYF. CDR3 nucleotide sequence: TGTGCCAGCAGCCTTCGACAGGGGGTATACGAGCAGTACTTC.

This sequence joins TRBV9 and TRBJ1-2, with a possible D match to TRBD1 (5 bases). The CDR3 runs 16 residues. Between the trimmed V and J ends, which lost 4 bases and 4 bases, there was a span of 20 bases. Germline values: CDR1 SGDLS, CDR2 YYNGEE. CDR3 loop: CASSPGGGRRGYGYTF. CDR3 DNA sequence: TGTGCCAGCAGCCCCGGGGGAGGCAGGAGGGGCTATGGCTACACCTTC. Full variable domain (rest looked up from reference TRBV9 and TRBJ1-2): DSGVTQTPKHLITATGQRVTLRCSPRSGDLSVYWYQQSLDQGLQFLIQYYNGEERAKGNILERFSAQQFPDLHSELNLSSLELGDSALYFCASSPGGGRRGYGYTFGSGTRLTVV.

This chain joins TRBV5-1 and TRBJ2-7; 7 bases line up with TRBD1. Germline V gene sequence: CDR1 SGHRS, CDR2 YFSETQ. The CDR3 has 16 amino acids. V shed 4 bases and J 3 bases; nucleotides not matched to a gene: 13. The CDR3 here is CASSPGTVRKNYEQYF. The DNA of the CDR3 is TGCGCCAGCAGCCCTGGGACAGTTCGGAAGAACTACGAGCAGTACTTC.

This chain joins TRBV15 and TRBJ1-2, with D unclear. V lost 0 bases to trimming and J lost 5 bases, with 13 bases between them. The CDR3 extends over 15 amino acids. CDR1 is LNHNV and CDR2 is YYDKDF in the germline V gene (reference sequence). The CDR3 DNA follows: TGTGCCACCAGCAGAGATTGGTATGGCGGATATGGCTACACCTTC. Residues: CATSRDWYGGYGYTF.

In its sample, this clonotype was seen many times. This could be a read error, since a much larger clone is one nucleotide away. The chain couples TRBV5-1 to TRBJ2-1; the D gene is possibly TRBD2 (5 bases). The assigned J gene may be wrong: the sequence end matches TRBJ2-7 better. This CDR3 has 14 amino acids. Germline lookup yields CDR1 SGHRS and CDR2 YFSETQ. The CDR3 loop is CASSSWSGYNEQYF. CDR3 coding DNA: TGCGCCAGCAGCTCCTGGAGCGGATACAATGAGCAGTACTTC.